The subject of this entry is one TCR beta chain. This specimen belongs to a study of technical replicates of blood from four donors. Using immunoSEQ multiplex PCR, the repertoire was profiled, and TCRdb retains in-frame clones only, with some absent. The sample has 44,000 or so clones; roughly 90% are singletons. The CDR3 is 13 amino acids. Germline lookup yields CDR1 LGHNT and CDR2 FRNRAP. V was cut by 4 bases and J by 2 bases, with 8 bases left in between. The rearrangement uses TRBV12-5 and TRBJ1-2, with unresolved D. Sequencing was carried out using PBMCs. The receptor comes from a human donor in good health. Some clones in this sample may be carry-over from other donors' samples. The CDR3 sequence is CASGWAGNYGYTF. CDR3 in DNA: TGTGCTAGTGGTTGGGCGGGCAACTATGGCTACACCTTC.